This TCR beta chain was obtained from a study of cytomegalovirus exposure and HLA in healthy donors. Use of 60 Vbeta and 13 Jbeta primers characterized the PCR. Assay used: immunoSEQ multiplex PCR; TCRdb lists only in-frame clones, some missing. The sample yields some 63,000 clones, 80% seen once. The germline V and J ends were trimmed by 0 bases and 1 base, with 7 bases remaining between them. CDR1 is LNHNV, CDR2 YYDKDF, per germline (reference sequence). The CDR3 is 15 amino acids. Sequencing used PBMCs. The source is a woman aged 40 to 50 in good health and CMV-seronegative. This chain joins TRBV15 and TRBJ1-3; possible D gene TRBD1, 5 bases. As DNA, the CDR3 is TGTGCCACCAGCAGAGACCAGGGTTCTGGAAACACCATATATTTT. Amino acid sequence: CATSRDQGSGNTIYF.